The source of this T cell receptor beta chain is a study of CD8+CD57+ T cells in acquired aplastic anemia. Study overall: Quantities of DNA derived from sorted CD4+ and CD8+ cells averaged roughly 3 ug. Healthy CD8+ samples averaged about 11.0 million reads. Study-level findings and limits: Overlap between patients and controls comprised roughly 30 CD8+ CDR3 sequences. Patients and healthy controls showed no significant CD8+ Simpson's diversity difference.

The CDR3 is made up of 15 amino acids. Germline CDR1 reads SNHLY; CDR2 reads FYNNEI. V lost 8 bases to trimming and J lost 3 bases, with 14 bases between them. The sample holds a few counts of this clonotype. Its antigen remains unidentified. Genomic DNA was employed as the template in profiling TCR beta VDJ and CDR3. TCRdb itself ran the reads through MiXCR, one entry per CDR3 protein. The table includes a few hundred thousand distinct CDR3 sequences, roughly 57% detected once. V gene TRBV2 combines with J gene TRBJ2-6; tentative D call: TRBD1 (6 bases). The receptor comes from a human donor in good health. The sequenced sample was sorted CD4+, CD8+, or CD8+CD57+ T cells (not recorded which) from PBMCs. The CDR3 DNA reads as TGTGCCAGCTCCCCAGGGGTGGGTGGGGCCAACGTCCTGACTTTC. Translating it yields CASSPGVGGANVLTF.